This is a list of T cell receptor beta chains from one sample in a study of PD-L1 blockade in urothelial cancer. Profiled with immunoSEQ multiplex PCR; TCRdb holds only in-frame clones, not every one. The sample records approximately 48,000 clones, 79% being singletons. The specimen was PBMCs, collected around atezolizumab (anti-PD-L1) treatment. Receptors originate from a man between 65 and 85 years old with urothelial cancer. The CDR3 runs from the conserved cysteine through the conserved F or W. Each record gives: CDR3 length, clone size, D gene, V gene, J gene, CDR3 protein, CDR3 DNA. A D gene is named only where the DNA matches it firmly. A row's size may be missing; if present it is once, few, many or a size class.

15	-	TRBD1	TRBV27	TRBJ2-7	CASSLDRDLGYEQYF	TGTGCCAGCAGTTTAGACAGGGATCTTGGCTACGAGCAGTACTTC
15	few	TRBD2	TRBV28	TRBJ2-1	CASSLVSGTYNEQFF	TGTGCCAGCAGTTTAGTCAGCGGGACGTACAATGAGCAGTTCTTC
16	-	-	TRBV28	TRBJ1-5	CASSHLRGAGNQPQHF	TGTGCCAGCAGTCATCTTCGTGGGGCCGGCAATCAGCCCCAGCATTTT
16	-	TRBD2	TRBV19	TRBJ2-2	CASSIQAGGGTGELFF	TGTGCCAGTAGTATACAGGCGGGAGGGGGTACCGGGGAGCTGTTTTTT
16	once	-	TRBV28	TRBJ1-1	CASTFPSRGSDTEAFF	TGTGCCAGCACCTTCCCATCCCGAGGCAGTGACACTGAAGCTTTCTTT
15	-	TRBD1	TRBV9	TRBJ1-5	CASSVAGTVNQPQHF	TGTGCCAGCAGCGTAGCGGGGACAGTAAATCAGCCCCAGCATTTT
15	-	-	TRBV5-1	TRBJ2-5	CASSLVGERRETQYF	TGCGCCAGCAGCTTGGTGGGAGAGAGGAGAGAGACCCAGTACTTC
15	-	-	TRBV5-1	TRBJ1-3	CASSLGQSSGNTIYF	TGCGCCAGCAGCTTGGGACAGTCCTCTGGAAACACCATATATTTT
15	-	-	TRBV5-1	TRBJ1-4	CASSAVTAVGEKLFF	TGCGCCAGCAGCGCGGTGACAGCCGTGGGGGAAAAACTGTTTTTT
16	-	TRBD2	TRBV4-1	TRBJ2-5	CASSHGLAGVRGTQYF	TGCGCCAGCAGCCACGGACTAGCGGGAGTACGGGGGACCCAGTACTTC
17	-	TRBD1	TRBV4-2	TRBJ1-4	CASSRLRQGAGNEKLFF	TGTGCCAGCAGCCGCCTTCGACAGGGGGCTGGTAATGAAAAACTGTTTTTT
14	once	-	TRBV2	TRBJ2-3	CASRPGLNTDTQYF	TGTGCCAGCAGGCCGGGACTTAACACAGATACGCAGTATTTT
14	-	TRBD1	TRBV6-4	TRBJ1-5	CASSAQGSGQPQHF	TGTGCCAGCAGCGCACAGGGGTCAGGTCAGCCCCAGCATTTT
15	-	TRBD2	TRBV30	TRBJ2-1	CAWSVSLAENNEQFF	TGTGCCTGGAGTGTATCCCTAGCGGAGAACAATGAGCAGTTCTTC
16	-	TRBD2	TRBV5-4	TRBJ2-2	CASGRIAGEGTGELFF	TGTGCCAGCGGAAGAATAGCGGGAGAGGGGACCGGGGAGCTGTTTTTT
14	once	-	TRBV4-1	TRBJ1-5	CASSQEQVNQPQHF	TGCGCCAGCAGCCAAGAACAGGTCAATCAGCCCCAGCATTTT
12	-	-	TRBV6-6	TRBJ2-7	CASSPREYEQYF	TGTGCCAGCAGTCCCCGCGAGTACGAGCAGTACTTC
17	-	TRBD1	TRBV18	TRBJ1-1	CASSRQWTGGPNTEAFF	TGTGCCAGCTCACGACAGTGGACAGGGGGGCCAAACACTGAAGCTTTCTTT
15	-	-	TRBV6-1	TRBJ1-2	CASSSPGSGGYSYTF	TGTGCCAGCAGTAGCCCAGGGTCGGGCGGCTATAGCTACACCTTC
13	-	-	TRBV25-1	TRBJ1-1	CASSTGVGTEAFF	TGTGCCAGCAGTACCGGGGTCGGGACTGAAGCTTTCTTT
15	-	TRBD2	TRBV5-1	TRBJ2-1	CASSLVASGDNEQFF	TGCGCCAGCAGCTTGGTTGCTAGCGGTGACAATGAGCAGTTCTTC
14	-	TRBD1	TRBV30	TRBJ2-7	CAWDDRVRSYEQYF	TGTGCCTGGGACGACAGGGTGAGGTCCTACGAGCAGTACTTC
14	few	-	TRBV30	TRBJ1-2	CAWSAGALHSGYTF	TGTGCCTGGAGTGCTGGGGCGCTCCATAGTGGCTACACCTTC
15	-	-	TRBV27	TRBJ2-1	CASTFYRAGYNEQFF	TGTGCCAGCACCTTTTACCGAGCAGGCTACAATGAGCAGTTCTTC
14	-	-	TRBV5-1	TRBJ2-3	CASSLGGGTDTQYF	TGCGCCAGCAGCTTGGGCGGGGGCACAGATACGCAGTATTTT
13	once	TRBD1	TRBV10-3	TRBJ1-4	CAIHRDRDEKLFF	TGTGCCATTCACCGGGACAGGGATGAAAAACTGTTTTTT
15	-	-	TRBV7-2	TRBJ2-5	CASSLVLGSRETQYF	TGTGCCAGCAGCTTAGTTTTAGGGAGTCGAGAGACCCAGTACTTC
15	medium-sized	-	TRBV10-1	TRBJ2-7	CASSESTGTEYEQYF	TGCGCCAGCAGTGAGTCAACAGGGACCGAATACGAGCAGTACTTC
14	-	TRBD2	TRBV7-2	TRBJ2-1	CASSFGTSRNEQFF	TGTGCCAGCAGCTTCGGGACTAGCCGGAATGAGCAGTTCTTC
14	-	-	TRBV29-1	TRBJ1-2	CSVEEFAGAGGYTF	TGCAGCGTTGAAGAGTTTGCGGGGGCGGGCGGCTACACCTTC
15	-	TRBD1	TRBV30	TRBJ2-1	CAWSARGLTYNEQFF	TGTGCCTGGAGTGCCAGGGGGCTAACCTACAATGAGCAGTTCTTC
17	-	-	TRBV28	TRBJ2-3	CASSSPLTRRIADTQYF	TGTGCCAGCAGTTCTCCTCTGACTAGAAGGATAGCAGATACGCAGTATTTT
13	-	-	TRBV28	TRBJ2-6	CASIKSGANVLTF	TGTGCCAGCATTAAATCTGGGGCCAACGTCCTGACTTTC